This TCR beta chain was found in a study of CD8+CD57+ T cells in acquired aplastic anemia. CDR3 and TCR beta VDJ profiling relied on genomic DNA as the template. TCRdb used MiXCR to reprocess the reads, holding one entry per CDR3 protein. The repertoire holds about 160,000 distinct CDR3 sequences, with roughly 47% as singletons. The CDR3 length is 15 residues. Germline V gene lookup returns CDR1 SNHLY and CDR2 FYNNEI. Deletions cut 1 base from V and 1 base from J, with 11 bases between. This clonotype occurred once. Sequencing was carried out using sorted CD4+, CD8+, or CD8+CD57+ T cells (not recorded which) from PBMCs. The receptor comes from a human donor in good health. The chain has TRBV2 and TRBJ2-7; D is undetermined. CDR3 DNA: TGTGCCAGCAGTGAAGGGCTCGACTGGTCCTACGAGCAGTACTTC. It encodes CASSEGLDWSYEQYF.